This T cell receptor beta chain was recovered during a study of T cell responses to AZD1222 COVID-19 vaccine. The CDR3 length is 16 residues. Trimming cost V 3 bases and J 3 bases, with 17 bases left between them. Per germline, CDR1 MGHRA and CDR2 YSYEKL. Here immunoSEQ multiplex PCR was the method, and the copy in TCRdb shows in-frame clones only, minus some. Altogether 180,000 or so clones are present, about 90% being singletons, with the ten largest covering 1.3%. V usage is TRBV4-1 and J usage is TRBJ1-1; no firm D call. This TCR derives from an adult who received the AZD1222 COVID-19 vaccine. The starting material was peripheral blood, obtained 28 days after the second AZD1222 dose. CDR3 DNA sequence: TGCGCCAGCAGCCAGGGTTTGAGTGGATCGGACACTGAAGCTTTCTTT. Its translation is CASSQGLSGSDTEAFF.